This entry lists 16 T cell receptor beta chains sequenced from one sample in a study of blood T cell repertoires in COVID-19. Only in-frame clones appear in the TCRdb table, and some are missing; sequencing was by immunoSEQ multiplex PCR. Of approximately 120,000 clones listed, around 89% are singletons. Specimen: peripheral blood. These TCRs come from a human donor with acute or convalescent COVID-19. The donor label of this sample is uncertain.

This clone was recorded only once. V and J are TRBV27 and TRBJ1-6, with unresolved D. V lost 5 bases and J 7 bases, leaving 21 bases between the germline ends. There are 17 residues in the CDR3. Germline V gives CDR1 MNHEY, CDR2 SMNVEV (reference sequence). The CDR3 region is CASSPLHGGKRNSPLHF. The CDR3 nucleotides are TGTGCCAGCAGTCCCCTCCATGGAGGGAAGAGAAATTCACCCCTCCACTTT.

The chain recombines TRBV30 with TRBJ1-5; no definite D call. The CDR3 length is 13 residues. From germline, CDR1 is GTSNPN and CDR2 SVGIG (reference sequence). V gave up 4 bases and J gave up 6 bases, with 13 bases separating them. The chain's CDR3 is CAWIILPGQPQHF. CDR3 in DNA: TGTGCCTGGATTATCCTCCCGGGTCAGCCCCAGCATTTT. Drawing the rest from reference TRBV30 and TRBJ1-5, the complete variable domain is SQTIHQWPATLVQPVGSPLSLECTVEGTSNPNLYWYRQAAGRGLQLLFYSVGIGQISSEVPQNLSASRPQDRQFILSSKKLLLSDSGFYLCAWIILPGQPQHFGDGTRLSIL.

The CDR3 protein is CASRGQGRMPKAFF. DNA of the CDR3: TGTGCCAGCAGGGGACAGGGACGGATGCCGAAAGCTTTCTTT. The V call is TRBV3-1 (or the pseudogene TRBV3-2), the J call TRBJ1-1; 9 nucleotides line up with TRBD1. The ends lost 6 bases at V and 9 bases at J; junction bases unmatched: 11. The CDR3 has 14 amino acids. Germline CDR1 and CDR2: LGHDT and YNNKEL (reference sequence).

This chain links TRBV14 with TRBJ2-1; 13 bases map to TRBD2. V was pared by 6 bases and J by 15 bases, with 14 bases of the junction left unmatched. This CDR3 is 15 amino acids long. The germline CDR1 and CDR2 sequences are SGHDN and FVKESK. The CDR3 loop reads CASSPAGLAGPGGFF. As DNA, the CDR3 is TGTGCCAGCAGTCCCGCGGGACTAGCGGGACCCGGGGGGTTCTTC.

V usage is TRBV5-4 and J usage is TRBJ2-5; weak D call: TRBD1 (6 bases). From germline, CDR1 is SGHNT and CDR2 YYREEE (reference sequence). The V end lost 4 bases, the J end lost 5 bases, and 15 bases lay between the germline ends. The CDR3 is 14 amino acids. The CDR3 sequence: CASSPLGDKETQYF. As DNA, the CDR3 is TGTGCCAGCAGCCCGTTAGGGGACAAGGAGACCCAGTACTTC. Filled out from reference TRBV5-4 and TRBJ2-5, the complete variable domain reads ETGVTQSPTHLIKTRGQQVTLRCSSQSGHNTVSWYQQALGQGPQFIFQYYREEENGRGNFPPRFSGLQFPNYSSELNVNALELDDSALYLCASSPLGDKETQYFGPGTRLLVL.

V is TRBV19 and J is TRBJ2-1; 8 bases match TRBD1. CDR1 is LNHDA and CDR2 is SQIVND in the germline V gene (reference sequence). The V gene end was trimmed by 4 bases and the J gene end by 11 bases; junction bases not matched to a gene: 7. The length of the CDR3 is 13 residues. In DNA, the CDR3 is TGTGCCAGTAGTACCCCGACAGGGGCGAAGCAGTTCTTC. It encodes CASSTPTGAKQFF. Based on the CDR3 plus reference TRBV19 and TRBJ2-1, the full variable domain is DGGITQSPKYLFRKEGQNVTLSCEQNLNHDAMYWYRQDPGQGLRLIYYSQIVNDFQKGDIAEGYSVSREKKESFPLTVTSAQKNPTAFYLCASSTPTGAKQFFGPGTRLTVL.

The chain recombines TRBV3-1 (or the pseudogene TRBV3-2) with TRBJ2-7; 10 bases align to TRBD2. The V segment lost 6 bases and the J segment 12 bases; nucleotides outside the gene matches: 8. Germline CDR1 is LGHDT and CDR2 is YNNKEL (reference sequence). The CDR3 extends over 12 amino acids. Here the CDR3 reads CASSRPTSGTYF. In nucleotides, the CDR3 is TGTGCCAGCAGTCGGCCCACTAGCGGGACGTACTTC.

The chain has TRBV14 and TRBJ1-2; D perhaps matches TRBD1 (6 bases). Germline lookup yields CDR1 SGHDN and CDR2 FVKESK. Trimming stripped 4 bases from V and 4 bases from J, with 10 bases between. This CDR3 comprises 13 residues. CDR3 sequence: CASSPGTSYGYTF. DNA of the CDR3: TGTGCCAGCAGCCCTGGGACATCCTATGGCTACACCTTC.

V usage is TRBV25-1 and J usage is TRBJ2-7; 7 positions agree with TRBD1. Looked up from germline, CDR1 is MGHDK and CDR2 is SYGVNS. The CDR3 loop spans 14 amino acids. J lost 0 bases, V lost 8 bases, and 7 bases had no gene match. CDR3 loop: CASRGQVGSYEQYF. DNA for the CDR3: TGTGCCAGCCGAGGACAGGTCGGCTCCTACGAGCAGTACTTC.

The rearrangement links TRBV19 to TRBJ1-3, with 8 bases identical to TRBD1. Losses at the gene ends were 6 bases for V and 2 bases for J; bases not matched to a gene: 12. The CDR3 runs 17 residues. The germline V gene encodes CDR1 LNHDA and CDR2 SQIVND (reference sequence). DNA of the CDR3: TGTGCCAGTAGCCGTCGGACAGGGAGGGCGACTGGAAACACCATATATTTT. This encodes CASSRRTGRATGNTIYF.

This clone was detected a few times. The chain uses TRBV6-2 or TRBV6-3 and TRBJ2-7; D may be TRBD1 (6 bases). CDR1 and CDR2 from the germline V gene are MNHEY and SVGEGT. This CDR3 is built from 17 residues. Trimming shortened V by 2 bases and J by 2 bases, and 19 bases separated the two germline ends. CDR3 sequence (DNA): TGTGCCAGCAGTTACCCAGGGGTCCCTTTGTGGGCCTACGAGCAGTACTTC. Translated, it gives CASSYPGVPLWAYEQYF.

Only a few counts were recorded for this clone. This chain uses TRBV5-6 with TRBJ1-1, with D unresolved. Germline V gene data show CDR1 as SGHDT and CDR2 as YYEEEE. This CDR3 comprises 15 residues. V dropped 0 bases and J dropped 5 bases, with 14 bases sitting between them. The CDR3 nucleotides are TGTGCCAGCAGCTTGGCCCAACGACGGGGAACTGAAGCTTTCTTT. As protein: CASSLAQRRGTEAFF.

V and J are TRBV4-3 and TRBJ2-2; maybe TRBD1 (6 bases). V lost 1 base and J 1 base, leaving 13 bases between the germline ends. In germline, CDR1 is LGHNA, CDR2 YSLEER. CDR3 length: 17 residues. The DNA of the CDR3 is TGCGCCAGCAGCCAAGCGGACAGACTTAAGAACACCGGGGAGCTGTTTTTT. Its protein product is CASSQADRLKNTGELFF.

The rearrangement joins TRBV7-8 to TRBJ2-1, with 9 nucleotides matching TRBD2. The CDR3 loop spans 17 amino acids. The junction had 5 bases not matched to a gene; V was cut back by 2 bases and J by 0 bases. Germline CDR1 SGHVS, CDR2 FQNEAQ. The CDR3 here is CASSLSSSGSSYNEQFF. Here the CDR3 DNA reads TGTGCCAGCAGCTTATCCAGTAGCGGGAGCTCCTACAATGAGCAGTTCTTC.

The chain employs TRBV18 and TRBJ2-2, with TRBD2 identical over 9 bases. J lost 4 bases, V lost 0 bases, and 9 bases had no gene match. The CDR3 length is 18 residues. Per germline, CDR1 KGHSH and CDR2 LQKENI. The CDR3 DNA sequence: TGTGCCAGCTCACCACCGAGGACCAGCGGGAGGTTCACCGGGGAGCTGTTTTTT. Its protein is CASSPPRTSGRFTGELFF.

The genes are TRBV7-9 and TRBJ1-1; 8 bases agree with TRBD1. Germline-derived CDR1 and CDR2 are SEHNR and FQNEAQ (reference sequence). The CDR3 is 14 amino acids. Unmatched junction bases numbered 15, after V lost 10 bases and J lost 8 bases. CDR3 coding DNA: TGTGCCATTACATCCGGGACAGGTCGATTGGAAGCTTTCTTT. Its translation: CAITSGTGRLEAFF.